This TCR beta chain was retrieved from a study of cytomegalovirus exposure and HLA in healthy donors. 13 Jbeta primers and 60 Vbeta primers were used for the PCR. Clones were sequenced by immunoSEQ multiplex PCR, and TCRdb holds only the in-frame ones, with some missing. There are 85,000 to 100,000 clones in the sample; around three quarters occur only once, and approximately 7.5% lies in the top ten. The germline V gene encodes CDR1 SEHNR and CDR2 FQNEAQ (reference sequence). The V end lost 5 bases, the J end lost 7 bases, and 9 bases lay between the germline ends. The CDR3 length is 11 residues. Points from the study as a whole: A missense variant in DCLRE1C was later tied to TCR beta V- and J-gene trimming. TCR beta sequences numbering more than 15,000 were associated with HLA alleles at 0.05 false discovery rate in a later analysis. In vitro work confirmed that a few CMV-associated chains recognize CMV antigens. Accurate prediction of most subjects' HLA-A and HLA-B alleles from TCR beta sequences was reported.

A word on this clone: What it recognizes is unknown.

The J gene is TRBJ2-7, the V gene TRBV7-9, with a weak D call TRBD2 (5 bases). Sequencing used PBMCs. The receptor was isolated from a man between 25 and 39 years old in good health and CMV-seronegative. For the CDR3, the DNA is TGTGCCAGCAGCCGGACGGGAGAGCAGTACTTC. Translation gives CASSRTGEQYF.